A single sample gave rise to the 29 T cell receptor beta chains below, sequenced in a study of somatic mutations in cytotoxic T cells in rheumatoid arthritis listed by TCRdb under 2017. Receptor libraries were prepared by the immunoSEQ multiplex PCR assay. Sourced from immuneACCESS, this table was stored by TCRdb with only in-frame sequences that have V and J called. A share of the clones is absent; for the studies checked, an unresolved V gene accounts for under half, and the remainder has no known explanation. Across this sample there are roughly 5,000 clones, with about 82% seen only once. The ten largest clonotypes hold 40% to 55% of the sample. Sequencing was performed on CD8+ T cells sorted from blood. The receptor set was obtained from a woman aged 45-65 years with rheumatoid arthritis.

In DNA form, the CDR3 reads TGTGCCTGGAGCGCCGATGTTAGCTCCTACAATGAGCAGTTCTTC. This codes for CAWSADVSSYNEQFF. This sequence joins TRBV30 and TRBJ2-1; no clear D gene. V dropped 3 bases and J dropped 0 bases, with 12 bases sitting between them. The CDR3 is made up of 15 amino acids. Per the germline V gene, CDR1 is GTSNPN and CDR2 is SVGIG (reference sequence).

The rearrangement joins TRBV13 to TRBJ2-3; 7 nucleotides agree with TRBD1. The CDR3 is made up of 14 amino acids. The germline V gene has CDR1 PRHDT and CDR2 FYEKMQ (reference sequence). Trimming removed 4 bases from V and 2 bases from J; junction bases left unmatched: 3. The DNA of the CDR3 is TGTGCCAGCAGCTCCGGACAGGCCACAGATACGCAGTATTTT. Translation gives CASSSGQATDTQYF.

This clone was detected once. This rearrangement joins TRBV29-1 to TRBJ2-5; 8 bases are shared with TRBD2. The closer fit of TRBJ2-7 to the DNA end suggests the J call may be wrong. Germline assignment: CDR1 SQVTM and CDR2 ANQGSEA. The length of the CDR3 is 13 residues. CDR3 nucleotides: TGCAGCGTTGTGCGGGGGGACTCCTACGAGCAGTACTTC. Residues: CSVVRGDSYEQYF.

The chain employs TRBV21-1 and TRBJ2-2; TRBD1, the table's D call, was not compared with the DNA. TRBV21-1 has pseudogene status. This CDR3 is 13 amino acids long. CDR3 bases: TGTGCCAGCAGCAGTTTCAGGTCCGGGGAGCTGTTTTTT. Its protein product is CASSSFRSGELFF.

This clone was detected once. The same CDR3 is also encoded by other DNA sequences in this sample. The J gene is TRBJ2-7, the V gene TRBV19, with D tentatively TRBD1 (6 bases). Trimming cost V 1 base and J 6 bases, with 7 bases left between them. CDR1 is LNHDA, CDR2 SQIVND, per germline (reference sequence). The CDR3 is made up of 12 amino acids. CDR3 DNA: TGTGCCAGTAGTATAGGAGGGGGCGAGCAGTACTTC. Translated, it gives CASSIGGGEQYF.

This sequence joins TRBV7-8 and TRBJ1-2; 7 bases line up with TRBD1. Germline V gives CDR1 SGHVS, CDR2 FQNEAQ. The junction had 10 bases not matched to a gene; V was cut back by 4 bases and J by 8 bases. The CDR3 is 14 residues long. CDR3 in amino acids: CASSSQQGTRGYTF. The CDR3 coding sequence is TGTGCCAGCAGCTCGCAACAGGGGACTCGAGGCTACACCTTC.

This chain uses TRBV5-6 with TRBJ2-1; TRBD2 aligns across 8 bases. This CDR3 has 16 residues. Trimming at V came to 3 bases and at J to 1 base, leaving 6 bases not matched to a gene. Germline values: CDR1 SGHDT, CDR2 YYEEEE. In DNA, the CDR3 is TGTGCCAGCAGCTCCACCGGGACTAGTTCCTACAATGAGCAGTTCTTC. Translated: CASSSTGTSSYNEQFF.

J is TRBJ2-7 and V is TRBV7-9; perhaps TRBD1 as D (5 bases). The germline V gene has CDR1 SEHNR and CDR2 FQNEAQ (reference sequence). Trimming removed 3 bases at V and 2 bases at J, with 17 bases between. There are 16 residues in the CDR3. The CDR3 is CASSFATGPRTYEQYF. In DNA, the CDR3 is TGTGCCAGCAGCTTCGCCACAGGTCCACGGACCTACGAGCAGTACTTC.

About this clone: An end of the junction does not agree with germline; a read error may underlie this. Other DNA sequences from this sample encode an identical CDR3 as well. The chain couples TRBV6-5 to TRBJ2-7; D not certain. The CDR3 covers 13 residues. Germline V CDR1 and CDR2: MNHEY, SVGAGI. In DNA, the CDR3 is TGTGCCAGCAGCCACGGTGACACCCACGAGCAGTATTTC. Amino acids: CASSHGDTHEQYF.

V is TRBV11-2 and J is TRBJ2-1; 10 bases match TRBD2. V trimming: 5 bases; J trimming: 4 bases; junction bases outside the gene matches: 8. This CDR3 is 16 amino acids long. Germline V lookup: CDR1 SGHAT, CDR2 FQNNGV. The CDR3, as DNA: TGTGCCAGCAGCAAAACTAGCGGGGATAGATACAATGAGCAGTTCTTC. This encodes CASSKTSGDRYNEQFF. The whole variable domain, filled in from reference TRBV11-2 and TRBJ2-1, reads EAGVAQSPRYKIIEKRQSVAFWCNPISGHATLYWYQQILGQGPKLLIQFQNNGVVDDSQLPKDRFSAERLKGVDSTLKIQPAKLEDSAVYLCASSKTSGDRYNEQFFGPGTRLTVL.

V and J are TRBV4-1 and TRBJ1-4, with D hard to call. CDR1 and CDR2 (germline): MGHRA, YSYEKL. V dropped 1 base and J dropped 8 bases, with 11 bases sitting between them. The CDR3 consists of 14 residues. The CDR3 loop is CASSQGRVEEKLFF. The DNA of the CDR3 is TGCGCCAGCAGCCAAGGTCGGGTGGAGGAAAAACTGTTTTTT.

V gene TRBV4-1 combines with J gene TRBJ2-7; D is perhaps TRBD1 (5 bases). This CDR3 contains 15 residues. Per the germline V gene, CDR1 is MGHRA and CDR2 is YSYEKL. V lost 1 base and J lost 1, with 11 bases in between. CDR3 in amino acids: CASSQGTLPSYEQYF. The CDR3 region has the DNA TGCGCCAGCAGCCAAGGGACACTTCCTTCCTACGAGCAGTACTTC.

V gene TRBV6-5 combines with J gene TRBJ2-7; 11 bases agree with TRBD2. CDR1 is MNHEY, CDR2 SVGAGI, per germline. Germline trimming cut 4 bases from V and 1 base from J; bases unmatched to any gene: 3. This CDR3 is 15 amino acids long. The CDR3 DNA sequence: TGTGCCAGCAGTTTTGGACTAGCGGGTTCCTACGAGCAGTACTTC. Residues: CASSFGLAGSYEQYF.

This clone was detected once. The chain recombines TRBV5-5 with TRBJ1-4; D gene uncertain. Trimming cost V 2 bases and J 7 bases, with 15 bases left between them. Germline loops: CDR1 SGHKS, CDR2 YYEKEE (reference sequence). This CDR3 contains 15 residues. CDR3 sequence reads: CASSLEQSVSEKLFF. The CDR3 DNA is TGTGCCAGCAGCTTAGAACAGAGTGTTAGTGAAAAACTGTTTTTT.

The chain couples TRBV7-2 to TRBJ2-5; 7 bases map to TRBD2. J gave up 2 bases and V 0 bases, and 12 bases lay outside the gene matches. Germline V gene lookup returns CDR1 SGHTA and CDR2 FQGNSA. The CDR3 has 18 amino acids. The DNA of the CDR3 is TGTGCCAGCAGCTTAGCGGTGTGGGGGGAGGGCTCACAAGAGACCCAGTACTTC. Encoded protein: CASSLAVWGEGSQETQYF.

CDR3 loop: CASSKVISGAGANTGELFF. CDR3 nucleotides: TGTGCCAGCAGCAAAGTTATCTCAGGTGCGGGAGCGAACACCGGGGAGCTGTTTTTT. V is TRBV21-1 and J is TRBJ2-2; the table's D call TRBD2 went unverified against the DNA. TRBV21-1 is an annotated pseudogene. CDR3 size: 19 residues.

The sample holds one count of this clone. The sample holds other DNA sequences that translate to the same CDR3. J is TRBJ1-1 and V is TRBV27; 9 positions agree with TRBD1. V gave up 5 bases and J gave up 6 bases; unmatched junction bases: 19. This CDR3 region has 18 residues. Germline CDR1 reads MNHEY; CDR2 reads SMNVEV (reference sequence). The CDR3 sequence: CASSPLEAGQGRISEAFF. CDR3 in DNA: TGTGCCAGCAGTCCCCTAGAGGCGGGACAGGGTCGTATTTCTGAAGCTTTCTTT.

This rearrangement joins TRBV6-1 to TRBJ2-1, with no clear D. V lost 4 bases, J lost 9 bases, and 19 bases lay in between. CDR3 size: 15 residues. Looked up from germline, CDR1 is MNHNS and CDR2 is SASEGT. CDR3: CASSVQVPVYGEQFF. The CDR3 coding sequence is TGTGCCAGCAGTGTTCAGGTGCCCGTATACGGTGAGCAGTTCTTC.

The gene calls are TRBV9 and TRBJ2-2, with 7 positions matching TRBD2. CDR3 length equals 15 residues. V dropped 3 bases and J dropped 4; count of bases not matched to a gene: 6. From germline, CDR1 is SGDLS and CDR2 YYNGEE. In DNA, the CDR3 is TGTGCCAGCAGCGACGGGACTACTATCACCGGGGAGCTGTTTTTT. Its translation: CASSDGTTITGELFF.

This CDR3 reads CASSKDRGGDEQYF. The CDR3, as DNA: TGTGCCAGCAGTAAAGACAGGGGAGGGGACGAGCAGTACTTC. The chain uses TRBV28 and TRBJ2-7; perhaps TRBD1 as D (8 bases). CDR1 MDHEN and CDR2 SYDVKM come from the germline V gene. The CDR3 has 14 residues. V lost 5 bases to trimming and J lost 5 bases, with 16 bases between them.

V gene TRBV7-9 combines with J gene TRBJ2-1; 15 nucleotides match TRBD2. CDR1 and CDR2 (germline): SEHNR, FQNEAQ (reference sequence). V was pared by 4 bases and J by 0 bases, with 7 bases of the junction left unmatched. The CDR3 consists of 19 residues. CDR3 residues: CASSSSGTSGGSSYNEQFF. In DNA, the CDR3 is TGTGCCAGCAGCTCTTCCGGGACTAGCGGGGGGAGCTCCTACAATGAGCAGTTCTTC.

CDR3 bases: TGTGCCAGCAGCGTAGGGACTCGTACAGATACGCAGTATTTT. Translation gives CASSVGTRTDTQYF. The chain employs TRBV9 and TRBJ2-3; tentatively, D is TRBD2 (5 bases). Trimming left V 0 bases short and J 3 bases short, with 8 bases between. Germline lookup yields CDR1 SGDLS and CDR2 YYNGEE. The CDR3 has 14 amino acids.

The chain employs TRBV7-9 and TRBJ2-7; 7 nucleotides agree with TRBD2. Trimming cost V 0 bases and J 7 bases; bases outside gene matches: 6. Germline V gene data show CDR1 as SEHNR and CDR2 as FQNEAQ (reference sequence). The CDR3 has 14 amino acids. CDR3 sequence reads: CASSLASGTWEQYF. CDR3 in DNA: TGTGCCAGCAGCTTAGCAAGCGGGACCTGGGAGCAGTACTTC.

The chain is built from TRBV7-8 and TRBJ2-1, with 7 bases matching TRBD1. The CDR3 length is 15 residues. The germline CDR1 and CDR2 sequences are SGHVS and FQNEAQ. The trim removed 5 bases at V and 0 bases at J, leaving 4 bases unmatched. For the CDR3, the DNA is TGTGCCAGCAGCCAATGGACAGGCTCCTACAATGAGCAGTTCTTC. Translated, it gives CASSQWTGSYNEQFF.

The J gene is TRBJ2-3, the V gene TRBV9, with D unclear. Trimming stripped 0 bases from V and 0 bases from J, with 11 bases between. CDR1 SGDLS and CDR2 YYNGEE come from the germline V gene. This CDR3 contains 16 residues. The CDR3 sequence is CASSVEAHSSTDTQYF. CDR3 coding DNA: TGTGCCAGCAGCGTAGAAGCGCACTCTAGCACAGATACGCAGTATTTT.

The J gene is TRBJ2-1, the V gene TRBV7-9, with 8 bases that match TRBD2. Germline V gene data show CDR1 as SEHNR and CDR2 as FQNEAQ (reference sequence). This CDR3 contains 13 residues. Germline trimming cut 7 bases from V and 4 bases from J; bases unmatched to any gene: 3. The DNA for the CDR3 is TGTGCCAGCATAAAGCGGGGGTACAATGAGCAGTTCTTC. Translating it yields CASIKRGYNEQFF.

This chain uses TRBV28 with TRBJ2-5; D is possibly TRBD2 (6 bases). V lost 6 bases and J 4 bases, leaving 21 bases between the germline ends. Germline CDR1 reads MDHEN; CDR2 reads SYDVKM. The CDR3 consists of 16 residues. The CDR3 sequence is CASRTGGAGAAETQYF. The CDR3, as DNA: TGTGCCAGCAGAACCGGGGGAGCGGGTGCCGCAGAGACCCAGTACTTC. Complete variable domain (other parts from reference TRBV28 and TRBJ2-5): DVKVTQSSRYLVKRTGEKVFLECVQDMDHENMFWYRQDPGLGLRLIYFSYDVKMKEKGDIPEGYSVSREKKERFSLILESASTNQTSMYLCASRTGGAGAAETQYFGPGTRLLVL.

The chain has TRBV5-4 and TRBJ2-1, with 9 bases fitting TRBD1. The CDR3 is 17 residues long. Germline V gene sequence: CDR1 SGHNT, CDR2 YYREEE (reference sequence). The junction had 10 bases not matched to a gene; V was cut back by 3 bases and J by 3 bases. The CDR3 bases are TGTGCCAGCAGCTCGACTCGGACAGGGGACAACTACAATGAGCAGTTCTTC. It yields the protein CASSSTRTGDNYNEQFF.

On this clone: Sequence at one end of the junction differs from germline and may be a read error. The chain joins TRBV9 to TRBJ2-1; 11 bases line up with TRBD2. The CDR3 covers 17 residues. The germline V gene encodes CDR1 SGDLS and CDR2 YYNGEE. CDR3 nucleotides: TGTGCCAGCAGCGGTGGGACTAGCGGTAGCTCCTACAATGAGCGGTTCTTC. It is translated as CASSGGTSGSSYNERFF. Full variable domain (outside the CDR3, taken from reference TRBV9 and TRBJ2-1): DSGVTQTPKHLITATGQRVTLRCSPRSGDLSVYWYQQSLDQGLQFLIQYYNGEERAKGNILERFSAQQFPDLHSELNLSSLELGDSALYFCASSGGTSGSSYNERFFGPGTRLTVL.